The entry below gives a single T cell receptor beta chain sequence along with its context. This sample is part of a study of blood T cell repertoires in COVID-19. Across the study: Sources were T cells, B-cell-depleted T cells, or PBMCs; the material itself was cDNA or gDNA.

The table came from immunoSEQ multiplex PCR; TCRdb's copy has only in-frame clones and leaves some out. The sample holds hundreds of thousands of clones; more than 75% are singletons and the top ten take roughly 2%. Participants had their cohort set by participant-reported clinical history. J gave up 7 bases and V 3 bases, and 8 bases lay outside the gene matches. The CDR3 totals 16 residues. Per germline, CDR1 SEHNR and CDR2 FQNEAQ (reference sequence). V and J are TRBV7-9 and TRBJ1-5; 11 nucleotides line up with TRBD1. Input material: PBMCs or T cells enriched from blood (not recorded which). The receptor was isolated from a woman aged 55-70 years in a cohort exposed to, infected with or recovered from COVID-19 (not recorded which). The CDR3 protein is CASSLAGTGGSQPQHF. The CDR3 bases are TGTGCCAGCAGCTTGGCCGGGACAGGGGGGTCGCAGCCCCAGCATTTT.